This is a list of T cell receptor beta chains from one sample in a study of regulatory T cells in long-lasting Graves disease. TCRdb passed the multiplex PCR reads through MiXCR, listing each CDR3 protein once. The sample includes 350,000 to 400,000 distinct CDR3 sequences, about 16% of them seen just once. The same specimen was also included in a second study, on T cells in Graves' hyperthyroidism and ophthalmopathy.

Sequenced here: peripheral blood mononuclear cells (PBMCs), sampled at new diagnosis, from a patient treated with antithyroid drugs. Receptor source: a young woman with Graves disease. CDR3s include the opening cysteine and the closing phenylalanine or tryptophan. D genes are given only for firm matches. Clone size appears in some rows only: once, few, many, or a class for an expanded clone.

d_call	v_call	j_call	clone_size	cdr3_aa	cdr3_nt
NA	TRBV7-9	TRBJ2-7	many	CASSLGDLLAYEQYF	TGTGCCAGCAGCTTAGGTGATCTTCTTGCCTACGAGCAGTACTTC
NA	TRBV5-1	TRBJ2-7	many	CASSLEAGGHNYEQYF	TGCGCCAGCAGCTTGGAGGCAGGAGGACACAACTACGAGCAGTACTTC
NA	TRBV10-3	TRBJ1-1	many	CAIRIQQANTEAFF	TGTGCCATCAGGATACAGCAGGCGAACACTGAAGCTTTCTTT
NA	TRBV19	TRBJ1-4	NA	CASTIGATNEKLFF	TGTGCCAGTACCATCGGGGCAACTAATGAAAAACTGTTTTTT
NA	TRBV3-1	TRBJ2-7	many	CASSQDRGPPYEQYF	TGTGCCAGCAGCCAAGATCGGGGGCCACCCTACGAGCAGTACTTC
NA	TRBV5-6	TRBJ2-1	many	CASSPFGNEQFF	TGTGCCAGCAGCCCTTTCGGCAATGAGCAGTTCTTC
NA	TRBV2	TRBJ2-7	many	CASTQVEYEQYF	TGTGCCAGCACACAGGTCGAGTACGAGCAGTACTTC
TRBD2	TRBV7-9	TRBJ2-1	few	CASSPLEREWRDEQFF	TGTGCCAGCAGCCCCTTGGAGCGGGAGTGGCGGGATGAGCAGTTCTTC
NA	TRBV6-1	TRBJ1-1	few	CASSDGQSVGAFF	TGTGCCAGCAGCGATGGACAGTCGGTGGGAGCTTTCTTT
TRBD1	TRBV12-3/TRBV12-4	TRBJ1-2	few	CASSVGQASFYGYTF	TGTGCCAGCAGTGTGGGACAGGCCTCTTTCTATGGCTACACCTTC
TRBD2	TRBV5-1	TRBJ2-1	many	CASSSPSTSGGPSSYNEQFF	TGCGCCAGCAGCTCCCCTTCTACTAGCGGGGGGCCCAGCTCCTACAATGAGCAGTTCTTC
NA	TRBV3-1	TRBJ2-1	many	CASSHGRNEQFF	TGTGCCAGCAGCCACGGGCGCAATGAGCAGTTCTTC
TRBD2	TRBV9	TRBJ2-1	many	CASSATSGTYNEQFF	TGTGCCAGCAGCGCGACTAGCGGGACCTACAATGAGCAGTTCTTC
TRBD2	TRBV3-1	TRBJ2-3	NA	CASSQSGGELTDTQYF	TGTGCCAGCAGCCAAAGTGGGGGGGAGCTCACAGATACGCAGTATTTT
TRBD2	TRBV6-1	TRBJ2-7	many	CASRGSGRSYEQYF	TGTGCCAGCAGAGGTAGCGGGAGGTCCTACGAGCAGTACTTC
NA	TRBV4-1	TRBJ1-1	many	CASSQEGRGRPEAFF	TGCGCCAGCAGCCAAGAGGGAAGAGGAAGGCCTGAAGCTTTCTTT
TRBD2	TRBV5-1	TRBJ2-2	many	CASSLYSPSGSTGELFF	TGCGCCAGCAGCTTGTATTCCCCTAGCGGGAGTACCGGGGAGCTGTTTTTT
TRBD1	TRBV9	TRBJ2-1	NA	CASSVGPDRAYNEQFF	TGTGCCAGCAGCGTAGGACCGGACAGGGCCTACAATGAGCAGTTCTTC
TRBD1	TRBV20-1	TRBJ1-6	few	CSARVTGEGSPLHF	TGCAGTGCTAGAGTGACAGGGGAGGGTTCACCCCTCCACTTT
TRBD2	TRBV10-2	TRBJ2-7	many	CASSVYRGAYEQYF	TGCGCCAGCAGTGTATATCGGGGGGCCTACGAGCAGTACTTC
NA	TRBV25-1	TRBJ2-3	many	CASSEPDEGWQFNTDTQYF	TGTGCCAGCAGTGAACCCGACGAAGGGTGGCAGTTTAACACAGATACGCAGTATTTT
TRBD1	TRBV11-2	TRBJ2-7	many	CASSQAGQGYEQYF	TGCGCCAGCAGCCAAGCGGGACAGGGTTACGAGCAGTACTTC
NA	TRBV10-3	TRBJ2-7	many	CAISEGDRSYEQYF	TGTGCCATCAGTGAGGGAGACCGATCCTACGAGCAGTACTTC
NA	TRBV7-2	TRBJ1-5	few	CASSFGRRAPNNQPQHF	TGTGCCAGCAGCTTTGGTAGGAGAGCGCCCAACAATCAGCCCCAGCATTTT
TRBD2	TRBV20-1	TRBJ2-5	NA	CSARETVGASGLQETQYF	TGCAGTGCTAGAGAAACTGTAGGGGCTAGCGGGCTTCAAGAGACCCAGTACTTC
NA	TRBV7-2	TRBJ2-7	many	CASSLRLVGEQYF	TGTGCCAGCAGCCTAAGACTAGTCGGGGAGCAGTACTTC
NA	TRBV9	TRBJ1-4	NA	CASSGEVGRAEKLFF	TGTGCCAGCAGCGGAGAGGTAGGGAGGGCCGAAAAACTGTTTTTT
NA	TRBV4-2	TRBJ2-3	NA	CASSPYGLSTDTQYF	TGTGCCAGCAGCCCCTACGGACTCAGCACAGATACGCAGTATTTT
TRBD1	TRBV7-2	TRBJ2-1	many	CASSLAPGGYNEQFF	TGTGCCAGCAGCTTAGCTCCAGGGGGATACAATGAGCAGTTCTTC
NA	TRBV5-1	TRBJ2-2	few	CASSRTAMNTGELFF	TGCGCCAGCAGCCGGACAGCTATGAACACCGGGGAGCTGTTTTTT
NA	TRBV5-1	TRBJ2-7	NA	CASSLARASDTYEQYF	TGCGCCAGCAGCTTGGCGCGAGCTTCAGACACCTACGAGCAGTACTTC
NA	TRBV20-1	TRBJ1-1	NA	CSARGSGATTEAFF	TGCAGTGCTAGAGGTTCGGGGGCGACCACTGAAGCTTTCTTT
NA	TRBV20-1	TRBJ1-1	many	CSAHRGILAEAFF	TGCAGTGCCCATCGCGGGATCTTGGCTGAAGCTTTCTTT
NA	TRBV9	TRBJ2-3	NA	CASSAAHTGTDTQYF	TGTGCCAGCAGCGCGGCGCACACGGGCACAGATACGCAGTATTTT
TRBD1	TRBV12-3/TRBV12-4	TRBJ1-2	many	CASSLIQGEDGYTF	TGTGCCAGCAGTTTGATCCAGGGGGAAGATGGCTACACCTTC
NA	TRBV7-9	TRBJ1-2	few	CASSLALAGASTF	TGTGCCAGCAGCTTAGCGTTAGCAGGGGCAAGCACCTTC
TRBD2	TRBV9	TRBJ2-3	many	CASSVFAGGLEDTQYF	TGTGCCAGCAGCGTATTTGCGGGGGGGCTTGAAGATACGCAGTATTTT
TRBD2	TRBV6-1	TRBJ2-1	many	CASSPSGGGRGLNEQFF	TGTGCCAGCAGCCCCTCTGGTGGCGGGAGGGGGCTCAATGAGCAGTTCTTC
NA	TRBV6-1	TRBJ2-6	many	CASSQGRPSGANVLTF	TGTGCCAGCAGTCAAGGACGTCCCTCTGGGGCCAACGTCCTGACTTTC
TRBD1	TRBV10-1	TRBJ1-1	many	CASSEGGTGGMNTEAFF	TGCGCCAGCAGTGAGGGTGGGACAGGGGGAATGAACACTGAAGCTTTCTTT
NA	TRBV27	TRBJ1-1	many	CASSLGVKNTEAFF	TGTGCCAGCAGTTTGGGAGTGAAGAACACTGAAGCTTTCTTT
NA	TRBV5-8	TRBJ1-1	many	CASSFGGGTEAFF	TGTGCCAGCAGCTTCGGGGGCGGTACTGAAGCTTTCTTT
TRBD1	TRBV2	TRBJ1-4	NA	CASSEQGARGEKLFF	TGTGCCAGCAGTGAACAGGGGGCGAGGGGTGAAAAACTGTTTTTT
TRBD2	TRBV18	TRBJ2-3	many	CASSPLRGGAFGDTQYF	TGTGCCAGCTCACCCCTCCGCGGGGGGGCGTTCGGAGATACGCAGTATTTT